One and the same sample provided the 13 T cell receptor beta chains below, sequenced in a study of blood T cell repertoires in COVID-19. TCRdb's copy holds only in-frame clones and misses some; the assay was immunoSEQ multiplex PCR. The sample carries almost 400,000 clones, roughly 89% recorded once. Source material: PBMCs or T cells enriched from blood (not recorded which). The source of these receptors is a woman between 25 and 40 years old who had recovered from COVID-19.

This sequence joins TRBV7-2 and TRBJ1-5; D ambiguous. CDR3 size: 14 residues. The V gene's germline CDR1 is SGHTA and CDR2 FQGNSA. The V end was cut by 0 bases, the J end by 5 bases, with 8 bases between. CDR3 loop: CASSLAYGDQPQHF. The CDR3 DNA is TGTGCCAGCAGCTTAGCGTACGGGGATCAGCCCCAGCATTTT.

This chain connects TRBV12-3 or TRBV12-4 to TRBJ1-2; 10 bases are shared with TRBD1. The CDR3 contains 13 residues. Unmatched junction bases numbered 0, after V lost 8 bases and J lost 0 bases. This CDR3 reads CASGQGANYGYTF. Here the CDR3 DNA reads TGTGCCAGCGGACAGGGGGCTAACTATGGCTACACCTTC.

The genes are TRBV5-1 and TRBJ1-5; D not certain. Trimming cost V 4 bases and J 1 base, with 12 bases left between them. Per the germline V gene, CDR1 is SGHRS and CDR2 is YFSETQ. The CDR3 is 15 residues long. CDR3 nucleotides: TGCGCCAGCAGCGTTGGAGTGGAGAGCAATCAGCCCCAGCATTTT. Its translation: CASSVGVESNQPQHF.

This clone was seen a single time. The DNA for the CDR3 is TGTGCCAGCAGAGGGACAGGGTTGAGGGAGCAGTACTTC. This sequence encodes CASRGTGLREQYF. The chain is built from TRBV6-5 and TRBJ2-7; 9 bases are shared with TRBD1. V lost 6 bases, J lost 7 bases, and 7 bases stayed unmatched. Germline V gene data show CDR1 as MNHEY and CDR2 as SVGAGI. The CDR3 length is 13 residues.

The genes are TRBV19 and TRBJ2-1; 9 bases map to TRBD1. The J segment lost 5 bases and the V segment lost 7 bases, leaving 21 bases of the junction unmatched. The CDR3 has 19 amino acids. Germline lookup yields CDR1 LNHDA and CDR2 SQIVND (reference sequence). CDR3 region: CASTGQGGSAWPYHNEQFF. CDR3 nucleotides: TGTGCCAGTACGGGACAGGGTGGGTCAGCGTGGCCATATCACAATGAGCAGTTCTTC. The whole variable domain, filled in from reference TRBV19 and TRBJ2-1, reads DGGITQSPKYLFRKEGQNVTLSCEQNLNHDAMYWYRQDPGQGLRLIYYSQIVNDFQKGDIAEGYSVSREKKESFPLTVTSAQKNPTAFYLCASTGQGGSAWPYHNEQFFGPGTRLTVL.

The chain has TRBV29-1 and TRBJ2-3; the match to TRBD1 covers 7 bases. CDR1 SQVTM and CDR2 ANQGSEA come from the germline V gene. The CDR3 runs to 14 residues. V gave up 7 bases and J gave up 1 base; unmatched junction bases: 8. The CDR3 DNA follows: TGCAGCGCCAGTTCCGGGACAGGCACAGATACGCAGTATTTT. Translating it yields CSASSGTGTDTQYF.

The rearrangement links TRBV30 to TRBJ1-5, with D possibly matching TRBD1 (6 bases). Trimming removed 2 bases at V and 6 bases at J, with 14 bases between. The CDR3 runs to 14 residues. Per germline, CDR1 GTSNPN and CDR2 SVGIG (reference sequence). CDR3 region: CAWSRGRGAQPQHF. For the CDR3, the DNA is TGTGCCTGGAGTCGGGGCCGGGGGGCTCAGCCCCAGCATTTT.

This chain uses TRBV12-5 with TRBJ2-4; 11 nucleotides line up with TRBD1. Germline trimming cut 5 bases from V and 9 bases from J; bases unmatched to any gene: 3. Germline assignment: CDR1 LGHNT and CDR2 FRNRAP. This CDR3 has 13 residues. Here the CDR3 DNA reads TGTGCTAGTGGTCGGACAGGGGGCAGCATTCAGTACTTC. It encodes CASGRTGGSIQYF.

The rearrangement joins TRBV7-6 to TRBJ2-1; 10 bases match TRBD2. The V gene's germline CDR1 is SGHVS and CDR2 FNYEAQ. The CDR3 spans 20 residues. With V trimmed by 5 bases and J by 4 bases, 20 bases remained unmatched. The CDR3: CASSRSVPLRLAGDYNEQFF. In nucleotides, the CDR3 is TGTGCCAGCAGCCGTTCGGTCCCCCTACGACTAGCGGGCGATTACAATGAGCAGTTCTTC.

CDR3 coding DNA: TGTGCCAGCAGTTTCCGTGCAAGCGGGCAGTTCTTC. This encodes CASSFRASGQFF. The chain couples TRBV28 to TRBJ2-1; D is possibly TRBD2 (5 bases). Germline V lookup: CDR1 MDHEN, CDR2 SYDVKM. Trimming pared 3 bases from V and 12 bases from J, leaving 12 bases between. This CDR3 spans 12 amino acids.

The chain joins TRBV5-6 to TRBJ1-2; 7 nucleotides align to TRBD1. Germline CDR1 is SGHDT and CDR2 is YYEEEE. J was trimmed by 6 bases and V by 1 base; bases with no gene match: 9. The CDR3 has 15 amino acids. The chain's CDR3 is CASSLRGGVWDGYTF. CDR3 in DNA: TGTGCCAGCAGCTTGAGAGGGGGCGTATGGGATGGCTACACCTTC.

The J gene is TRBJ1-2, the V gene TRBV6-9, with 7 nucleotides matching TRBD1. This CDR3 spans 15 amino acids. CDR1 MNHGY and CDR2 SVAAGI come from the germline V gene. Losses at the gene ends were 3 bases for V and 0 bases for J; bases not matched to a gene: 4. CDR3: CASSYEGAANYGYTF. CDR3 nucleotides: TGTGCCAGCAGTTACGAGGGGGCAGCTAACTATGGCTACACCTTC.

V and J are TRBV2 and TRBJ2-2, with 12 bases fitting TRBD2. The CDR3 sequence is 16 residues long. V shed 2 bases and J 4 bases; nucleotides not matched to a gene: 2. Germline lookup yields CDR1 SNHLY and CDR2 FYNNEI. The DNA of the CDR3 is TGTGCCAGCAGTGAAACTAGCGGGAGGAGCACCGGGGAGCTGTTTTTT. Translated, it gives CASSETSGRSTGELFF.